The present entry profiles one T cell receptor (beta chain) with its context. Measured with immunoSEQ multiplex PCR; TCRdb has only the in-frame clones, and not every one. The sample records 330,000 or so clones, approximately 90% being singletons. The data are from a study of blood T cell repertoires in COVID-19. The overall study: From the United States, Italy and Spain came samples of acute and convalescent COVID-19.

V lost 1 base, J lost 2 bases, and 11 bases lay in between. The CDR3 is 15 amino acids. Germline-derived CDR1 and CDR2 are MGHDK and SYGVNS. The sample comprised peripheral blood. The sequence was obtained from a young man with COVID-19, enrolled during active disease. The chain has TRBV25-1 and TRBJ1-1; possible D gene TRBD1, 5 bases. CDR3 in DNA: TGTGCCAGCAGTGAATTATCGGGGGTTAACACTGAAGCTTTCTTT. It yields the protein CASSELSGVNTEAFF.